This TCR beta chain emerged from a study of vaccination effects on CD4 cells after COVID-19. To note about this clone: Its antigen is unknown.

Within the ViraFEST assay, antigen-specific CD4+ T cells underwent expansion with viral peptide pools prior to sequencing. Following a 10-day culture, CD4+ T cells were purified. Nucleocapsid antibodies were negative in the vaccine recipients, who had never had SARS-CoV-2 infection. Sequencing was performed with immunoSEQ multiplex PCR; in TCRdb, only in-frame clones are kept and a portion is missing. The sample yields about 55,000 clones, around 67% seen once. The V end lost 6 bases, the J end lost 3 bases, and 10 bases lay between the germline ends. CDR3 length equals 13 residues. CDR1 is ENHRY, CDR2 SYGVKD, per germline.

The sample in question was CD4+ T cells from PBMCs cultured with SARS-CoV-2 spike peptides, obtained before COVID-19 vaccination. This TCR was sampled from a human donor who received a COVID-19 vaccine. V gene TRBV10-3 combines with J gene TRBJ2-3; perhaps TRBD1 as D (5 bases). The CDR3 sequence: CAIRGQETDTQYF. CDR3 coding DNA: TGTGCCATCAGGGGGCAGGAAACAGATACGCAGTATTTT.